The T cell receptor (beta chain) under discussion was sequenced for a study of sequential checkpoint blockade in melanoma. On the study more broadly: TCRβ was sequenced from DNA of approximately 99 pretreatment tumors. Under 25 patients had matched tumor biopsies before treatment and at week 13 after nivolumab or ipilimumab alone. Study-level points and caveats: PD-L1 staining and CD8+ counts, not mutational load, tracked tumor T-cell clonality.

The treatment was: randomized to nivolumab then ipilimumab (arm A) or the reverse (arm B). Profiled with immunoSEQ multiplex PCR; TCRdb holds only in-frame clones, not every one. The sample records around 2,300 clones, about a fifth being singletons. A remark on this clone: Antigen unknown.

V lost 1 base and J 7 bases, leaving 14 bases between the germline ends. CDR3 length: 15 amino acids. Germline V CDR1 and CDR2: MGHRA, YSYEKL. The source material was tumor tissue (inferred from file names), sampled from a patient given nivolumab and ipilimumab in sequence. This receptor was taken from a human donor with melanoma. The rearrangement links TRBV4-1 to TRBJ1-5; maybe TRBD1 (6 bases). The CDR3 loop reads CASSQGVQGEQPQHF. For the CDR3, the DNA is TGCGCCAGCAGCCAAGGGGTACAGGGAGAACAGCCCCAGCATTTT.